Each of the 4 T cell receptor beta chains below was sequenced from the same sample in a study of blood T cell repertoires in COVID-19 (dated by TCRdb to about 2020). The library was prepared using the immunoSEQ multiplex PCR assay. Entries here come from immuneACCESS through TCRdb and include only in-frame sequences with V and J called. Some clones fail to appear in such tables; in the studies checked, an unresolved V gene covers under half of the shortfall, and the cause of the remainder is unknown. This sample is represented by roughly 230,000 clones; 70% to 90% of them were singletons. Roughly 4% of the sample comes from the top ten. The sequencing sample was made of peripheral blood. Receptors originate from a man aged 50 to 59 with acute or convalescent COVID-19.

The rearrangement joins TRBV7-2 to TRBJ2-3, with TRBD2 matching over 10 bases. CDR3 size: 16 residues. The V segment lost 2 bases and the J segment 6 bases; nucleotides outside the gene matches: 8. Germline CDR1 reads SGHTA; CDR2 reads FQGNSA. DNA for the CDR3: TGTGCCAGCAGCTTATGGTCTAGCGGGAGATTGGATACGCAGTATTTT. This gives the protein CASSLWSSGRLDTQYF.

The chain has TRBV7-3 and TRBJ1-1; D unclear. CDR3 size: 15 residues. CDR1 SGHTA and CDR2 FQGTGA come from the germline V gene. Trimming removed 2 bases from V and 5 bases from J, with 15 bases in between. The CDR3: CASSLGSGVRTEAFF. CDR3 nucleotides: TGTGCCAGCAGCTTAGGATCCGGGGTCAGGACTGAAGCTTTCTTT.

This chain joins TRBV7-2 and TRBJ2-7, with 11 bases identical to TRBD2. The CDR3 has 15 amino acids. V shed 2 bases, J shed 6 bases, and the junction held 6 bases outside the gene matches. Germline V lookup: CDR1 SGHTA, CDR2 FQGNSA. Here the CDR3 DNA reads TGTGCCAGCAGCTTATCTCTAGCGGGAGGACTCGAGCAGTACTTC. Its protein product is CASSLSLAGGLEQYF.

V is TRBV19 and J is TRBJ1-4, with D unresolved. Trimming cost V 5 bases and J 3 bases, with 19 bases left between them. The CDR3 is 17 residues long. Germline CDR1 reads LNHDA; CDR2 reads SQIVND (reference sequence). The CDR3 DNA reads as TGTGCCAGTAGTCTTAGGGCCCCCGGGGTATCTAATGAAAAACTGTTTTTT. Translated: CASSLRAPGVSNEKLFF.